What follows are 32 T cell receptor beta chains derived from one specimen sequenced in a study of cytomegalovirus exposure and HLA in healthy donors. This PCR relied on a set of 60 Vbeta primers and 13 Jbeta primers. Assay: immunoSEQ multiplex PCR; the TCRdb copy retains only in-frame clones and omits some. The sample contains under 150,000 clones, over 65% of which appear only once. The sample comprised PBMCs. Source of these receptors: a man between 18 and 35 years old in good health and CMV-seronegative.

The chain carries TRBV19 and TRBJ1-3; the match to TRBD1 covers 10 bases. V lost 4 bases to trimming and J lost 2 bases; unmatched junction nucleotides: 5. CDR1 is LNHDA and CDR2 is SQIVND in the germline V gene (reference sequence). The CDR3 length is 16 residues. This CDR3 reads CASSSIGTGAGNTIYF. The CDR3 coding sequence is TGTGCCAGTAGTAGCATAGGGACAGGGGCTGGAAACACCATATATTTT.

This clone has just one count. The CDR3 DNA reads TGTGCCAGCAGTAAAACAGGGAGTCATTCACCCCTCCACTTT. Protein sequence: CASSKTGSHSPLHF. The gene calls are TRBV6-1 and TRBJ1-6; a possible D gene is TRBD1 (6 bases). CDR3 length equals 14 residues. Germline V gene data show CDR1 as MNHNS and CDR2 as SASEGT. V lost 5 bases and J lost 8, with 13 bases in between.

Written as DNA, the CDR3 is TGTGCCAGCAGTGACTCAGCGGGGGCGGCAGATACGCAGTATTTT. This codes for CASSDSAGAADTQYF. The V and J genes are TRBV6-4 and TRBJ2-3; 8 nucleotides agree with TRBD2. This CDR3 comprises 15 residues. Germline values: CDR1 MRHNA, CDR2 SNTAGT. Trimming removed 0 bases from V and 4 bases from J; junction bases left unmatched: 3.

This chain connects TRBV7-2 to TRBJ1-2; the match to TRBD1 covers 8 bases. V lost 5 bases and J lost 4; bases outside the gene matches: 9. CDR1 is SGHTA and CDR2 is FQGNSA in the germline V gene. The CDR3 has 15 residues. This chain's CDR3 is CASSTPTGGRYGYTF. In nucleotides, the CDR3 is TGTGCCAGCAGCACACCAACAGGGGGTCGCTATGGCTACACCTTC.

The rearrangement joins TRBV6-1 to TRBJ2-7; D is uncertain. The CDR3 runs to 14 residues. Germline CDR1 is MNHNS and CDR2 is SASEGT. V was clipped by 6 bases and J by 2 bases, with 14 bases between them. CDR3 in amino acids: CASRVTLGAYEQYF. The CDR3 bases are TGTGCCAGCAGAGTGACCCTGGGCGCCTACGAGCAGTACTTC.

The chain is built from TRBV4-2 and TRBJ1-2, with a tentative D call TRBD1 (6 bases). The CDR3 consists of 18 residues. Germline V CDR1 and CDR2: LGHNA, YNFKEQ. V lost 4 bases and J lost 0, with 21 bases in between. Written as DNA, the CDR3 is TGTGCCAGCAGCCGAAGTTTGGGACAAGTCTCTTCTAACTATGGCTACACCTTC. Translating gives CASSRSLGQVSSNYGYTF.

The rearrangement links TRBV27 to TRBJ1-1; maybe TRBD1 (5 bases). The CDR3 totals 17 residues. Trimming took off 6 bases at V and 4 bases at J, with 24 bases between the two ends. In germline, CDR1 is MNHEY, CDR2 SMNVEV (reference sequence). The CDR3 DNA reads TGTGCCAGCAGCTTGGGGGGGTGGACTGGGCGGGCCACTGAAGCTTTCTTT. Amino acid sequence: CASSLGGWTGRATEAFF.

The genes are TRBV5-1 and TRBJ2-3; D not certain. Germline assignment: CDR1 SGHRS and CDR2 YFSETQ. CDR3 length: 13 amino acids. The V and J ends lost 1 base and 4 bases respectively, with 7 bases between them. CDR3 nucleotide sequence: TGCGCCAGCAGCTTGTTGTCAGCAGATACGCAGTATTTT. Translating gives CASSLLSADTQYF.

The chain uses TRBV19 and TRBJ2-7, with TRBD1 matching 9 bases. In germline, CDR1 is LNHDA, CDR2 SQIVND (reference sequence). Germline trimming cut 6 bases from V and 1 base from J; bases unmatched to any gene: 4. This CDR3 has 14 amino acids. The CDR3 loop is CASRPGQGSYEQYF. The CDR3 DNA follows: TGTGCCAGTAGACCGGGACAGGGATCCTACGAGCAGTACTTC.

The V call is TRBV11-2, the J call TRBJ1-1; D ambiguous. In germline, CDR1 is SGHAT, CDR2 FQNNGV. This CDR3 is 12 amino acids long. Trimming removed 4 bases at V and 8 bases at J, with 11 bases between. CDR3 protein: CASSYEAREAFF. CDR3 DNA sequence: TGTGCCAGCAGCTATGAGGCACGGGAAGCTTTCTTT.

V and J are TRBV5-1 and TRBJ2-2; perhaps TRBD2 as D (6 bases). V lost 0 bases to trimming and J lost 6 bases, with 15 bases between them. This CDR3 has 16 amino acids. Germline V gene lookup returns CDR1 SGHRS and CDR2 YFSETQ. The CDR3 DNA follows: TGCGCCAGCAGCTTGGTCGGGGGTCGAATTGCCGGGGAGCTGTTTTTT. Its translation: CASSLVGGRIAGELFF.

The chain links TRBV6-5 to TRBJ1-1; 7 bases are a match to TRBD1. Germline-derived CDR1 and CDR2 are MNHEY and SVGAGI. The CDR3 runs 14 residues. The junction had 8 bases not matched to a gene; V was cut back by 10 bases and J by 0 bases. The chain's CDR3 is CATYPGTVNTEAFF. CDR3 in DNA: TGTGCCACGTACCCCGGGACAGTGAACACTGAAGCTTTCTTT.

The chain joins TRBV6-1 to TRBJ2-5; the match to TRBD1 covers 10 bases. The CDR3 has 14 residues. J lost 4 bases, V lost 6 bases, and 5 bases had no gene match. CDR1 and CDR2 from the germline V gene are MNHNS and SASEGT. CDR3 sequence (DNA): TGTGCCAGCAGCTTCGACAGGGGGCCAGAGACCCAGTACTTC. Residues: CASSFDRGPETQYF.

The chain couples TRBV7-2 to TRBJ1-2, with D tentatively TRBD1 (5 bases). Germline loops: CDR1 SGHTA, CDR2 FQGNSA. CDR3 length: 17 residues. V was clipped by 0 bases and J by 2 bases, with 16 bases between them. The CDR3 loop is CASSLAAILDINYGYTF. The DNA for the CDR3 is TGTGCCAGCAGCTTAGCCGCTATCCTGGACATAAACTATGGCTACACCTTC.

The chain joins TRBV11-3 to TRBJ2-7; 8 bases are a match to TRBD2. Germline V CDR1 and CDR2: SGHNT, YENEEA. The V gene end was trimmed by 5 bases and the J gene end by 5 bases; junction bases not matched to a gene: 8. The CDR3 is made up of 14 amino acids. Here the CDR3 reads CASSQTSDEDEQYF. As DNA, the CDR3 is TGTGCCAGCAGCCAGACTAGCGACGAGGACGAGCAGTACTTC.

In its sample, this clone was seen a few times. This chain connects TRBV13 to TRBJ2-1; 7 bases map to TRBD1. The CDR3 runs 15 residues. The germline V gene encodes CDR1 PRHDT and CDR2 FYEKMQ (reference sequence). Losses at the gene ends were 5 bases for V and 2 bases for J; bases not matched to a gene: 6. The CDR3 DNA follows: TGTGCCAGCAGCCCCGGACAGGCCACCTACAATGAGCAGTTCTTC. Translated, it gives CASSPGQATYNEQFF.

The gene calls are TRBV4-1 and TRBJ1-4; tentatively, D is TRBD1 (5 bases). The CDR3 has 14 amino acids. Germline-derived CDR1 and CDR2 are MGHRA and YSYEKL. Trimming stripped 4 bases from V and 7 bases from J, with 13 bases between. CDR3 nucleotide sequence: TGCGCCAGCAGCCGCAGGGTATACGGTGAAAAACTGTTTTTT. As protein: CASSRRVYGEKLFF.

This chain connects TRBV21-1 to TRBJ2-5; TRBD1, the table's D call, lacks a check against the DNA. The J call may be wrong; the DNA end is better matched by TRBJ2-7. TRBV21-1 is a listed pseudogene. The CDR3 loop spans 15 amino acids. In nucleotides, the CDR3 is TGTGCCAGCACCGTCGTGGGGACAGCTTTAAACGAGCAGTACTTC. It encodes CASTVVGTALNEQYF.

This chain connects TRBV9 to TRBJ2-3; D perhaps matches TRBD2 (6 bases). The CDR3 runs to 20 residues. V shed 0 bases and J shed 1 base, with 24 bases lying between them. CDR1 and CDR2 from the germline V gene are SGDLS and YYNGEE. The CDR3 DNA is TGTGCCAGCAGCGTAGAGGTGGCGGGGTCCCTACTCCTAGGCACAGATACGCAGTATTTT. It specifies CASSVEVAGSLLLGTDTQYF.

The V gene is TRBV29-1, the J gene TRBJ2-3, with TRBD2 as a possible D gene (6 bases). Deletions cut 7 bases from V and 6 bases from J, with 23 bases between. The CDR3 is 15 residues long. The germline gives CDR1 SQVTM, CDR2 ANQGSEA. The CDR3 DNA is TGCAGCGCAGAACGTCGGGTCCTAGCGTCGGATACGCAGTATTTT. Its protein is CSAERRVLASDTQYF.

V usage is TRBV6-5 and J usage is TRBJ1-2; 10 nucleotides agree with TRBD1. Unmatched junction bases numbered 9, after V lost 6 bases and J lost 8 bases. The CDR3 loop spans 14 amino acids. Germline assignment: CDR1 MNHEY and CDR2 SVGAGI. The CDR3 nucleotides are TGTGCCAGCAGCACGACAGGGGGCGGTTGGGGCTACACCTTC. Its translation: CASSTTGGGWGYTF.

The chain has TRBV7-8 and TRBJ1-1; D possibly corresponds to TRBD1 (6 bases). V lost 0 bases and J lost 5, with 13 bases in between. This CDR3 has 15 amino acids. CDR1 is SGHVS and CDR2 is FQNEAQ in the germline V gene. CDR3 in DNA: TGTGCCAGCAGCTTAGCGGTGGGGGCGCGAACTGAAGCTTTCTTT. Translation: CASSLAVGARTEAFF.

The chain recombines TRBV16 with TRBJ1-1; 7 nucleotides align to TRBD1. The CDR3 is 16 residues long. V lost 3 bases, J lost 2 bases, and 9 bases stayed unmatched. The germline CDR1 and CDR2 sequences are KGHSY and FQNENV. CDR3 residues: CASSHSWTGANTEAFF. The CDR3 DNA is TGTGCCAGCAGCCATTCCTGGACAGGCGCTAACACTGAAGCTTTCTTT.

CDR3 in amino acids: CASSEVGGVSGANVLTF. The DNA for the CDR3 is TGTGCCAGCAGTGAAGTGGGGGGAGTCTCTGGGGCCAACGTCCTGACTTTC. The gene calls are TRBV25-1 and TRBJ2-6; perhaps TRBD2 as D (6 bases). The ends were cut back, 2 bases at V and 0 bases at J, with 11 bases in the middle. The CDR3 totals 17 residues. Germline lookup yields CDR1 MGHDK and CDR2 SYGVNS.

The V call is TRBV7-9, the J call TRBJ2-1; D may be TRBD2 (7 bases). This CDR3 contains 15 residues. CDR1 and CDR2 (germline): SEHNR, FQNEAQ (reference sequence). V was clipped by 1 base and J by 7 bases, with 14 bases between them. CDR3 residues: CASSLVGGANNEQFF. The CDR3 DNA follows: TGTGCCAGCAGCTTAGTGGGGGGGGCCAATAATGAGCAGTTCTTC.

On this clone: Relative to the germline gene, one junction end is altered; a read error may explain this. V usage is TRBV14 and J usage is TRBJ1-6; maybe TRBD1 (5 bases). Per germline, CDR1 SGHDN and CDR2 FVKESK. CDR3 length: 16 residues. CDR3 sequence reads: CASSRDSLSYNSPLRF. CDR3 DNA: TGTGCCAGCAGCAGAGACAGCCTCTCCTATAATTCACCCCTCCGCTTT.

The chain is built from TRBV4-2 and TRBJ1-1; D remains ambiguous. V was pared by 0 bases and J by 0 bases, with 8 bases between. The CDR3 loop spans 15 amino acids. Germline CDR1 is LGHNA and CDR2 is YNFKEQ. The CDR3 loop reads CASSQDPGLNTEAFF. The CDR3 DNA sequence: TGTGCCAGCAGCCAAGATCCGGGTCTGAACACTGAAGCTTTCTTT.

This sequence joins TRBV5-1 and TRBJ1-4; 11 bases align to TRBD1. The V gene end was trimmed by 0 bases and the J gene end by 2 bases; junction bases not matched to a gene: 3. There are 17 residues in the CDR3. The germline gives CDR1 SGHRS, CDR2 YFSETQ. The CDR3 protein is CASSLGRTGGTNEKLFF. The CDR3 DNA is TGCGCCAGCAGCTTGGGGCGGACAGGGGGCACTAATGAAAAACTGTTTTTT.

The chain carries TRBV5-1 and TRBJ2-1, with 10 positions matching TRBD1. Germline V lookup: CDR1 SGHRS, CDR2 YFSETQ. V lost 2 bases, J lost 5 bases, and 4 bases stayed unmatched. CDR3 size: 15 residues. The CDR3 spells CASSFRTGGNNEQFF. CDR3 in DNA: TGCGCCAGCAGCTTCAGGACAGGGGGTAACAATGAGCAGTTCTTC.

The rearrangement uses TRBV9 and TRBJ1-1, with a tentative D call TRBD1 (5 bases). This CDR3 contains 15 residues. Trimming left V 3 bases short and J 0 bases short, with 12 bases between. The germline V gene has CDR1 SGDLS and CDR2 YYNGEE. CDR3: CASSAVTVLNTEAFF. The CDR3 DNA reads TGTGCCAGCAGCGCCGTGACAGTATTGAACACTGAAGCTTTCTTT.

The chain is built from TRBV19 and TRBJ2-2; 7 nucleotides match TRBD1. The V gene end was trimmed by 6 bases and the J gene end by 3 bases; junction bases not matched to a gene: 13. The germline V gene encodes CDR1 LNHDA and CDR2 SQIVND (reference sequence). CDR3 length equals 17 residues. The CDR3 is CASSLIEGAADTGELFF. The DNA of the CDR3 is TGTGCCAGTAGCCTTATAGAGGGGGCAGCGGACACCGGGGAGCTGTTTTTT.

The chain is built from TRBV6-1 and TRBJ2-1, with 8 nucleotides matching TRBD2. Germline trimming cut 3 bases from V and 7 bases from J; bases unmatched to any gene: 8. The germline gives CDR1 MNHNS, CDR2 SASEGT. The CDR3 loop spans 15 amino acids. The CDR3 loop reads CASSDTGGLMNEQFF. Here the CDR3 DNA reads TGTGCCAGCAGTGATACGGGGGGGTTGATGAATGAGCAGTTCTTC.